This TCR beta chain was recovered during a study of T cell responses to AZD1222 COVID-19 vaccine. Study-wide findings and caveats: After the peak T cell response, and only then, were repertoires sampled.

Regarding this clone: Its antigen is not identified.

Data came from immunoSEQ multiplex PCR; TCRdb stores just in-frame clones and leaves some out. The table lists 90,000 to 110,000 clones, 82% of them singletons. This CDR3 has 14 amino acids. The junction had 6 bases not matched to a gene; V was cut back by 4 bases and J by 7 bases. Germline CDR1 and CDR2: SGHNT and YYREEE (reference sequence). The specimen comprised peripheral blood, sampled on day 0 of AZD1222 vaccination. The chain has TRBV5-4 and TRBJ1-4, with TRBD1 matching over 8 bases. The TCR was taken from an adult in good health. CDR3 coding DNA: TGTGCCAGCAGCCCTACAGGGGGAGGTGAAAAACTGTTTTTT. It yields the protein CASSPTGGGEKLFF.